What follows is one T cell receptor beta chain and its context. The antigen is not known. Germline is not matched at one junction end, which may reflect a read error. The data belong to a study of tumor and adjacent non-tumor tissue in lung cancer. Three rounds of nested PCR, following a modified ARM-PCR protocol, produced the TCRbeta library. MiXCR, run by TCRdb on the multiplex PCR reads, gives a single entry per CDR3 protein. The data hold 60,000 to 85,000 distinct CDR3 sequences, with more than 75% observed a single time. Overall study results and limits: Normal lung showed higher cumulative top 100 clone frequency than tumor. Compared with tumor, normal lung showed significantly lower TCR diversity.

The template was RNA from unsorted bulk tissue. This non-tumor lung sample came from over 3 cm beyond the tumor edge. Looked up from germline, CDR1 is SGHNT and CDR2 is YENEEA. CDR3 length: 19 residues. The V gene is TRBV11-3, the J gene TRBJ2-4; TRBD2 agrees at 14 bases. The TCR sequence derives from a man aged 60-69 years with non-small cell lung cancer. The sequenced material came from distant non-tumor lung tissue. The CDR3 spells CPRSFSGTSGSASQNIQYF. CDR3 bases: TGTCCCCGCAGCTTTTCCGGGACTAGCGGGAGTGCGAGTCAAAATATTCAGTACTTC.